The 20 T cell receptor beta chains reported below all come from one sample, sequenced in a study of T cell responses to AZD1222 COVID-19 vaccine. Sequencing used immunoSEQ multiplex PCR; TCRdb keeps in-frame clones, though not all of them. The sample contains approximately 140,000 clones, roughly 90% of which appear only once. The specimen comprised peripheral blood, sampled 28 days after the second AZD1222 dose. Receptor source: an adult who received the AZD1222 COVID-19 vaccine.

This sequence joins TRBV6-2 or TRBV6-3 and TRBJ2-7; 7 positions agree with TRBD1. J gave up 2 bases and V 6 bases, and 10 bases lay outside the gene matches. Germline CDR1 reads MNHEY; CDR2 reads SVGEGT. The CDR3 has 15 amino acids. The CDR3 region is CASSPNTGATYEQYF. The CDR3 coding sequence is TGTGCCAGCAGCCCGAACACAGGGGCGACCTACGAGCAGTACTTC.

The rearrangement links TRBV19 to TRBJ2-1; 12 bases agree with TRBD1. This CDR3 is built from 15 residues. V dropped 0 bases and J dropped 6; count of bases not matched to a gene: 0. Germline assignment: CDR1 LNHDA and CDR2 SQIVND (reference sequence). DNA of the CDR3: TGTGCCAGTAGTATAGAGGGACAGGGGGCCAATGAGCAGTTCTTC. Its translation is CASSIEGQGANEQFF.

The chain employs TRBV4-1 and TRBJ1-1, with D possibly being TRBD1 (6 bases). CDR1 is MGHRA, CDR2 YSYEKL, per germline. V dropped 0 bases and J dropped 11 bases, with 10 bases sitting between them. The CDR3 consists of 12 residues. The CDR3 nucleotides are TGCGCCAGCAGCCAAGATAGGGGGAGCGCTTTCTTT. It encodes CASSQDRGSAFF.

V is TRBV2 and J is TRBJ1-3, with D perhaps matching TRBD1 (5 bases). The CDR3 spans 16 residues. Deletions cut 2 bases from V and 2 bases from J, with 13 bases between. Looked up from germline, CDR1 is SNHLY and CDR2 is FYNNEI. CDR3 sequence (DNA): TGTGCCAGCAGTGAACGGGGGGTCTCGACTGGAAACACCATATATTTT. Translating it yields CASSERGVSTGNTIYF.

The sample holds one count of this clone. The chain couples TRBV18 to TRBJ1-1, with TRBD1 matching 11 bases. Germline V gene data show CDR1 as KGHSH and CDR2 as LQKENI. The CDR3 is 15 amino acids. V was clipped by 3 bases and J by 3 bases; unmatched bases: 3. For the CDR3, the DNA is TGTGCCAGCTCACCCCTGGGACAGGGGGACACTGAAGCTTTCTTT. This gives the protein CASSPLGQGDTEAFF.

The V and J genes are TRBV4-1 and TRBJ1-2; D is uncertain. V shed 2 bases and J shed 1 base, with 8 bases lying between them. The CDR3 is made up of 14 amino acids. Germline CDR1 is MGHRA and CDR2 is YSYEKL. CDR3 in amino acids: CASSQTSINYGYTF. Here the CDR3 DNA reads TGCGCCAGCAGCCAAACGTCTATTAACTATGGCTACACCTTC.

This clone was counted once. Here the CDR3 reads CASSRDRKYTF. CDR3 in DNA: TGTGCCAGCAGTAGGGACCGGAAATACACCTTC. The chain recombines TRBV12-3 or TRBV12-4 with TRBJ1-2; TRBD1 might be the D (5 bases). Trimming shortened V by 5 bases and J by 11 bases, and 12 bases separated the two germline ends. The CDR3 consists of 11 residues.

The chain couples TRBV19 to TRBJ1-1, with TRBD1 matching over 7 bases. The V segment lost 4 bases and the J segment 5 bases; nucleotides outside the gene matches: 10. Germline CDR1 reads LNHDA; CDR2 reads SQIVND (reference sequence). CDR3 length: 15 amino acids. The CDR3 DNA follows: TGTGCCAGTAGTACCCGACAGGGTGGTGGGACTGAAGCTTTCTTT. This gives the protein CASSTRQGGGTEAFF.

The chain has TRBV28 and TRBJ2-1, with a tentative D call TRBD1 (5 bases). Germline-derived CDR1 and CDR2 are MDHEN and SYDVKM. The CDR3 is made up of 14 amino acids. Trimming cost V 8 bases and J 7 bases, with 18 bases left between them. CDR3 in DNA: TGTGCCAGCGCCTTGCCAGGGATGCGGAATGAGCAGTTCTTC. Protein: CASALPGMRNEQFF.

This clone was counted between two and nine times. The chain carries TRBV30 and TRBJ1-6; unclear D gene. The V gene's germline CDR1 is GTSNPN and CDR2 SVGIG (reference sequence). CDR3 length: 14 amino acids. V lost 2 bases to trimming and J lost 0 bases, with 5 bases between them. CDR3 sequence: CAWSRSSYNSPLHF. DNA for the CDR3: TGTGCCTGGAGTAGGAGCTCCTATAATTCACCCCTCCACTTT.

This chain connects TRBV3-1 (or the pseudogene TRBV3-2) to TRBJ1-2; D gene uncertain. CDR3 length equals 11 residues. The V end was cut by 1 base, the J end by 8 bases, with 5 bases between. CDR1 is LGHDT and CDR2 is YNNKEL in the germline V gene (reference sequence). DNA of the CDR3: TGTGCCAGCAGCCAAGTGGGGGGCTACACCTTC. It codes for CASSQVGGYTF.

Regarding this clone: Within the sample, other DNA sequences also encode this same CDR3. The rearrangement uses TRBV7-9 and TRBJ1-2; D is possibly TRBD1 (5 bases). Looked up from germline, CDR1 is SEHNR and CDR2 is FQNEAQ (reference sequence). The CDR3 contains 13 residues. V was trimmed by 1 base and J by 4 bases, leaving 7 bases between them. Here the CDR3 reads CASSLGQGYGYTF. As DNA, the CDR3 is TGTGCCAGCAGCTTAGGGCAGGGCTATGGCTACACCTTC. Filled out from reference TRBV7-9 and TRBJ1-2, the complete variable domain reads DTGVSQNPRHKITKRGQNVTFRCDPISEHNRLYWYRQTLGQGPEFLTYFQNEAQLEKSRLLSDRFSAERPKGSFSTLEIQRTEQGDSAMYLCASSLGQGYGYTFGSGTRLTVV.

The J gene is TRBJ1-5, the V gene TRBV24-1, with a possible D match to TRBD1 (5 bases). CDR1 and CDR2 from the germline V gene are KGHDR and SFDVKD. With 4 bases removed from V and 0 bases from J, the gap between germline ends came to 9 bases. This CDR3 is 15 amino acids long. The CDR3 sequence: CATSEGTFSNQPQHF. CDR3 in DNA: TGTGCCACCAGTGAGGGGACCTTTAGCAATCAGCCCCAGCATTTT.

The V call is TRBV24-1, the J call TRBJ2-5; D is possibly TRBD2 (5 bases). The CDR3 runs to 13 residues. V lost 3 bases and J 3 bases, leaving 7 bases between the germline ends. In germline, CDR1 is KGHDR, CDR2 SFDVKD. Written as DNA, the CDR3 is TGTGCCACCAGTGATGGGCGGGAAGAGACCCAGTACTTC. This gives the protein CATSDGREETQYF.

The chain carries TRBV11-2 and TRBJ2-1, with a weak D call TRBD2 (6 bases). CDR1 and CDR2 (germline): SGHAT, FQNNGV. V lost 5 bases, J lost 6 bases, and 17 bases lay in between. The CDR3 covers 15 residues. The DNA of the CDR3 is TGTGCCAGCAGCACCTACCGCGGGATTGGCAATGAGCAGTTCTTC. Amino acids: CASSTYRGIGNEQFF. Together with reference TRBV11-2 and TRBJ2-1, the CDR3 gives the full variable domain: EAGVAQSPRYKIIEKRQSVAFWCNPISGHATLYWYQQILGQGPKLLIQFQNNGVVDDSQLPKDRFSAERLKGVDSTLKIQPAKLEDSAVYLCASSTYRGIGNEQFFGPGTRLTVL.

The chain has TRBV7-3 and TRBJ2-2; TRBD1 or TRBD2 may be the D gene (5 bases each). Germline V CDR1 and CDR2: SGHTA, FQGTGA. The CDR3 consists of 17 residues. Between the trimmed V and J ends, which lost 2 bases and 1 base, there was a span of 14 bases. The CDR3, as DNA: TGTGCCAGCAGCTTAGTGGGACCACTACTGAACACCGGGGAGCTGTTTTTT. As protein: CASSLVGPLLNTGELFF. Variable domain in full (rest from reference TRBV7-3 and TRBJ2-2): GAGVSQTPSNKVTEKGKYVELRCDPISGHTALYWYRQSLGQGPEFLIYFQGTGAADDSGLPNDRFFAVRPEGSVSTLKIQRTERGDSAVYLCASSLVGPLLNTGELFFGEGSRLTVL.

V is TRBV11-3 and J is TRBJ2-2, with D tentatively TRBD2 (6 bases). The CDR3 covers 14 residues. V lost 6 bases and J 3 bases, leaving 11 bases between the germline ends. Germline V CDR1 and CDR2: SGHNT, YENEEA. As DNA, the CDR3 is TGTGCCAGCAGAGCGGGTACTTACACCGGGGAGCTGTTTTTT. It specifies CASRAGTYTGELFF.

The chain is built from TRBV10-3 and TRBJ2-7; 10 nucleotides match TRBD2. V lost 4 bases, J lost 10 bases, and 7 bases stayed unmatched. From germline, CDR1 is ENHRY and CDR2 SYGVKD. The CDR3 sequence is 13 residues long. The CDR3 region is CAISGAGGRPQYF. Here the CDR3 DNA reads TGTGCCATCAGTGGAGCGGGAGGGCGGCCTCAGTACTTC.

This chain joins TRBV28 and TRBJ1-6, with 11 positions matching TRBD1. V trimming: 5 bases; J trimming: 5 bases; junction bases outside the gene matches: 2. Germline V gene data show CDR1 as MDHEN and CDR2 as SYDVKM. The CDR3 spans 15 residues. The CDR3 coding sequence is TGTGCCAGCAGTCGGGGACAGGGGGATAATTCACCCCTCCACTTT. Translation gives CASSRGQGDNSPLHF. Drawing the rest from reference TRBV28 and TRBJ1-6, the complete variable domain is DVKVTQSSRYLVKRTGEKVFLECVQDMDHENMFWYRQDPGLGLRLIYFSYDVKMKEKGDIPEGYSVSREKKERFSLILESASTNQTSMYLCASSRGQGDNSPLHFGNGTRLTVT.

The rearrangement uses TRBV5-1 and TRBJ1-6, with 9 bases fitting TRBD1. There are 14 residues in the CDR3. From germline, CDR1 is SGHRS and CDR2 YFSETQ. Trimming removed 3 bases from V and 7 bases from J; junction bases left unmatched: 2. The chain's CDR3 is CASSWDRENSPLHF. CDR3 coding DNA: TGCGCCAGCAGCTGGGACAGGGAGAATTCACCCCTCCACTTT.